The 26 T cell receptor beta chains below were found in one sample sequenced in a study of blood T cell repertoires in COVID-19. Measured with immunoSEQ multiplex PCR; TCRdb has only the in-frame clones, and not every one. Here the sample spans approximately 160,000 clones, 70% to 85% being singletons. The sample consisted of peripheral blood. The receptors derive from a man aged 60-69 years who had recovered from COVID-19.

The chain recombines TRBV30 with TRBJ1-4, with D possibly TRBD1 on 6 matching bases. CDR1 and CDR2 from the germline V gene are GTSNPN and SVGIG (reference sequence). The V end lost 1 base, the J end lost 3 bases, and 15 bases lay between the germline ends. The CDR3 spans 16 residues. CDR3 bases: TGTGCCTGGAGTGGGGGGGGACAAACATCTAATGAAAAACTGTTTTTT. Translated, it gives CAWSGGGQTSNEKLFF.

The V and J genes are TRBV6-5 and TRBJ1-1; tentative D call: TRBD1 (6 bases). The CDR3 is 16 residues long. Germline values: CDR1 MNHEY, CDR2 SVGAGI. Trimming stripped 2 bases from V and 3 bases from J, with 16 bases between. CDR3 loop: CASSYGGGVQYTEAFF. The CDR3 DNA reads TGTGCCAGCAGTTACGGGGGGGGCGTTCAATACACTGAAGCTTTCTTT.

The chain has TRBV29-1 and TRBJ2-3; possibly TRBD2 for D (5 bases). The CDR3 is 14 amino acids. Germline V gene sequence: CDR1 SQVTM, CDR2 ANQGSEA. Trimming removed 8 bases from V and 2 bases from J, with 17 bases in between. The CDR3 DNA reads as TGCAGCCTCCATCCAGCGGCAACCACAGATACGCAGTATTTT. It codes for CSLHPAATTDTQYF.

The chain joins TRBV2 to TRBJ2-7; 7 positions agree with TRBD2. Germline V gene lookup returns CDR1 SNHLY and CDR2 FYNNEI. The CDR3 extends over 15 amino acids. V gave up 2 bases and J gave up 5 bases; unmatched junction bases: 9. The DNA of the CDR3 is TGTGCCAGCAGTGAACTAGCGGACCCAAAGAACGAGCAGTACTTC. Protein product: CASSELADPKNEQYF.

A word on this clone: Germline and junction disagree at one end, which may indicate a read error. The chain recombines TRBV19 with TRBJ1-6, with a weak D call TRBD1 (6 bases). The V gene's germline CDR1 is LNHDA and CDR2 SQIVND (reference sequence). The CDR3 extends over 15 amino acids. The CDR3 sequence is CASTTGSSFNSPLHF. The CDR3 DNA reads as TGTGCCAGTACCACAGGGTCCTCCTTTAATTCACCCCTCCACTTT.

This clone has just a few counts. The V gene is TRBV5-1, the J gene TRBJ1-1; D remains ambiguous. Germline V gene lookup returns CDR1 SGHRS and CDR2 YFSETQ. Trimming took off 0 bases at V and 1 base at J, with 7 bases between the two ends. This CDR3 contains 14 residues. Here the CDR3 reads CASSLEGANTEAFF. CDR3 nucleotides: TGCGCCAGCAGCTTGGAGGGAGCGAACACTGAAGCTTTCTTT.

V usage is TRBV5-4 and J usage is TRBJ1-1; the D is unclear. Germline assignment: CDR1 SGHNT and CDR2 YYREEE (reference sequence). Trimming took 0 bases from V and 6 from J, leaving 6 bases between them. The CDR3 is 12 amino acids. This CDR3 is CASSLDGPEAFF. Written as DNA, the CDR3 is TGTGCCAGCAGCTTGGACGGTCCTGAAGCTTTCTTT.

The rearrangement joins TRBV3-1 (or the pseudogene TRBV3-2) to TRBJ1-6; D is unresolved. Germline CDR1 reads LGHDT; CDR2 reads YNNKEL (reference sequence). The CDR3 has 14 residues. The V and J ends lost 5 bases and 0 bases respectively, with 5 bases between them. CDR3 sequence (DNA): TGTGCCAGCAGCTCGGGCTCCTATAATTCACCCCTCCACTTT. As protein: CASSSGSYNSPLHF.

V and J are TRBV5-1 and TRBJ2-3; a possible D gene is TRBD1 (5 bases). The CDR3 consists of 14 residues. V lost 5 bases and J 1 base, leaving 11 bases between the germline ends. Germline assignment: CDR1 SGHRS and CDR2 YFSETQ. CDR3: CASSQGSRTDTQYF. CDR3 sequence (DNA): TGCGCCAGCAGTCAGGGATCCCGCACAGATACGCAGTATTTT.

V is TRBV3-1 (or the pseudogene TRBV3-2) and J is TRBJ2-5, with unresolved D. The CDR3 is made up of 15 amino acids. V lost 0 bases and J lost 6, with 14 bases in between. Germline V gene sequence: CDR1 LGHDT, CDR2 YNNKEL (reference sequence). In DNA, the CDR3 is TGTGCCAGCAGCCAAGATATGATCGGAGTAAAGACCCAGTACTTC. Encoded protein: CASSQDMIGVKTQYF.

This chain uses TRBV7-2 with TRBJ1-1; D is unclear. Germline CDR1 reads SGHTA; CDR2 reads FQGNSA. The V and J ends lost 2 bases and 1 base respectively, with 5 bases between them. This CDR3 spans 13 amino acids. CDR3 bases: TGTGCCAGCAGCTTATCCCAGAACACTGAAGCTTTCTTT. As protein: CASSLSQNTEAFF.

The rearrangement uses TRBV5-4 and TRBJ2-4; weak D call: TRBD1 (5 bases). The CDR3 sequence is 15 residues long. Germline values: CDR1 SGHNT, CDR2 YYREEE (reference sequence). The V end was cut by 4 bases, the J end by 0 bases, with 11 bases between. CDR3 DNA sequence: TGTGCCAGCAGCCAGGACATATTAGCCAAAAACATTCAGTACTTC. It codes for CASSQDILAKNIQYF.

This rearrangement joins TRBV4-1 to TRBJ2-1; 9 bases line up with TRBD1. V shed 2 bases and J 6 bases; nucleotides not matched to a gene: 5. The CDR3 totals 15 residues. Germline CDR1 reads MGHRA; CDR2 reads YSYEKL. The chain's CDR3 is CASSQKDRGGNEQFF. The CDR3 coding sequence is TGCGCCAGCAGCCAAAAGGACAGGGGCGGCAATGAGCAGTTCTTC.

V is TRBV12-3 or TRBV12-4 and J is TRBJ2-7; TRBD2 aligns across 7 bases. The CDR3 runs to 13 residues. The trim removed 6 bases at V and 3 bases at J, leaving 5 bases unmatched. CDR3 DNA sequence: TGTGCCAGCAGACTAGCGAACCGCTACGAGCAGTACTTC. Translation gives CASRLANRYEQYF.

CDR3 protein: CASRLNGGTGELFF. The CDR3 nucleotides are TGTGCCAGCCGACTGAACGGGGGGACCGGGGAGCTGTTTTTT. The chain employs TRBV27 and TRBJ2-2; 7 positions agree with TRBD2. The length of the CDR3 is 14 residues. J gave up 5 bases and V 8 bases, and 8 bases lay outside the gene matches. Germline CDR1 MNHEY, CDR2 SMNVEV (reference sequence).

The chain is built from TRBV15 and TRBJ2-2, with TRBD1 matching 8 bases. CDR1 and CDR2 (germline): LNHNV, YYDKDF (reference sequence). V lost 1 base, J lost 7 bases, and 5 bases stayed unmatched. The CDR3 runs to 15 residues. In nucleotides, the CDR3 is TGTGCCACCAGCAGAGTGGACAGGGACGGCGGGGAGCTGTTTTTT. It codes for CATSRVDRDGGELFF.

The V gene is TRBV19, the J gene TRBJ2-3; TRBD2 matches 8 bases. After removal of 4 bases from V and 0 bases from J, the junction contained 15 bases not matched to a gene. The CDR3 is made up of 19 amino acids. Germline V gives CDR1 LNHDA, CDR2 SQIVND (reference sequence). The CDR3 DNA reads as TGTGCCAGTAGTAAGAAAACGAGCGGGGGACTCAGCAGCACAGATACGCAGTATTTT. Translation gives CASSKKTSGGLSSTDTQYF.

This clone was observed a single time. This chain connects TRBV9 to TRBJ2-2, with D perhaps matching TRBD2 (6 bases). The CDR3 runs to 15 residues. With 4 bases removed from V and 7 bases from J, the gap between germline ends came to 17 bases. Per germline, CDR1 SGDLS and CDR2 YYNGEE. The CDR3 DNA reads TGTGCCAGCAGCCCCCGACCCGGGGGAGGCGGGGAGCTGTTTTTT. The encoded protein is CASSPRPGGGGELFF. Variable domain in full (rest from reference TRBV9 and TRBJ2-2): DSGVTQTPKHLITATGQRVTLRCSPRSGDLSVYWYQQSLDQGLQFLIQYYNGEERAKGNILERFSAQQFPDLHSELNLSSLELGDSALYFCASSPRPGGGGELFFGEGSRLTVL.

This sequence joins TRBV6-2 or TRBV6-3 and TRBJ2-1; TRBD2 matches 13 bases. Germline assignment: CDR1 MNHEY and CDR2 SVGEGT. The CDR3 consists of 15 residues. V lost 4 bases and J lost 7; bases outside the gene matches: 4. As DNA, the CDR3 is TGTGCCAGCAGTTTACTAGCGGGGGGGCCGAATGAGCAGTTCTTC. Translating it yields CASSLLAGGPNEQFF.

The chain is built from TRBV27 and TRBJ2-6; 9 bases fit TRBD1. From germline, CDR1 is MNHEY and CDR2 SMNVEV (reference sequence). This CDR3 has 17 residues. V lost 7 bases to trimming and J lost 0 bases; unmatched junction nucleotides: 7. CDR3 bases: TGTGCCAGCACCCTGACAGGGGGGGACTCTGGGGCCAACGTCCTGACTTTC. This translates into CASTLTGGDSGANVLTF.

V gene TRBV6-1 combines with J gene TRBJ1-2; D perhaps matches TRBD1 (6 bases). This CDR3 is built from 13 residues. In germline, CDR1 is MNHNS, CDR2 SASEGT. V lost 1 base to trimming and J lost 7 bases, with 10 bases between them. This chain's CDR3 is CASSEGGRPGYTF. In DNA, the CDR3 is TGTGCCAGCAGTGAAGGGGGGCGTCCTGGCTACACCTTC.

This CDR3 reads CASSSPEYGYTF. CDR3 sequence (DNA): TGTGCCAGCAGTTCCCCGGAGTATGGCTACACCTTC. This rearrangement joins TRBV12-3 or TRBV12-4 to TRBJ1-2; D not resolved. Trimming removed 4 bases from V and 5 bases from J, with 8 bases in between. CDR3 length: 12 residues.

This clone was counted between two and nine times. This chain uses TRBV7-3 with TRBJ1-1; no clear D gene. The CDR3 extends over 15 amino acids. Germline CDR1 reads SGHTA; CDR2 reads FQGTGA. Trimming stripped 2 bases from V and 0 bases from J, with 10 bases between. The CDR3: CASSLGDGLNTEAFF. CDR3 sequence (DNA): TGTGCCAGCAGCTTAGGAGACGGATTGAACACTGAAGCTTTCTTT. Drawing the rest from reference TRBV7-3 and TRBJ1-1, the complete variable domain is GAGVSQTPSNKVTEKGKYVELRCDPISGHTALYWYRQSLGQGPEFLIYFQGTGAADDSGLPNDRFFAVRPEGSVSTLKIQRTERGDSAVYLCASSLGDGLNTEAFFGQGTRLTVV.

This clone was found once. The V call is TRBV9, the J call TRBJ2-5, with TRBD2 identical over 10 bases. CDR3 length: 17 residues. The trim removed 6 bases at V and 3 bases at J, leaving 14 bases unmatched. Germline V gene sequence: CDR1 SGDLS, CDR2 YYNGEE. CDR3 nucleotides: TGTGCCAGCAATTTCCGGGGTAGCGGGGGGCACGAAGAGACCCAGTACTTC. This codes for CASNFRGSGGHEETQYF.

This chain uses TRBV28 with TRBJ2-1; no reliable D call. Germline CDR1 and CDR2: MDHEN and SYDVKM. CDR3 length equals 15 residues. V was pared by 2 bases and J by 5 bases, with 13 bases between. Here the CDR3 reads CASSLRFAAHNEQFF. CDR3 coding DNA: TGTGCCAGCAGTTTACGATTTGCGGCTCACAATGAGCAGTTCTTC.

The rearrangement joins TRBV12-5 to TRBJ2-6, with TRBD1 matching over 11 bases. Trimming at V came to 4 bases and at J to 4 bases, leaving 9 bases not matched to a gene. This CDR3 is 18 amino acids long. The V gene's germline CDR1 is LGHNT and CDR2 FRNRAP. Here the CDR3 reads CASGSRGQGADGANVLTF. The CDR3 nucleotides are TGTGCTAGTGGTTCCCGAGGACAGGGGGCGGACGGGGCCAACGTCCTGACTTTC.